This T cell receptor beta chain emerged from a study of neoadjuvant anti-PD-1 for oral cavity cancer. The time point denotes: after neoadjuvant nivolumab, at surgical resection. Stage II-IVA oral cavity squamous cell carcinoma was new and untreated by systemic or radiation therapy. PBMCs were not maintained or expanded in culture before analysis. Profiled with immunoSEQ multiplex PCR; TCRdb holds only in-frame clones, not every one. Here the sample spans about 8,000 clones, 60% to 75% being singletons. V shed 4 bases and J shed 4 bases, with 8 bases lying between them. Germline V gene data show CDR1 as SNHLY and CDR2 as FYNNEI. This CDR3 comprises 12 residues.

This rearrangement joins TRBV2 to TRBJ2-7; no reliable D call. This specimen consisted of PBMCs, obtained after nivolumab (anti-PD-1) treatment. The sequence came from a person between 40 and 85 years old with oral cavity squamous cell carcinoma. This chain's CDR3 is CASSAQGYEQYF. CDR3 DNA: TGTGCCAGCAGTGCCCAAGGTTACGAGCAGTACTTC. The full variable domain, completed using reference TRBV2 and TRBJ2-7, is EPEVTQTPSHQVTQMGQEVILRCVPISNHLYFYWYRQILGQKVEFLVSFYNNEISEKSEIFDDQFSVERPDGSNFTLKIRSTKLEDSAMYFCASSAQGYEQYFGPGTRLTVT.